The T cell receptor beta chain under discussion was sequenced for a study of cytomegalovirus exposure and HLA in healthy donors. Study as a whole: Later, an analysis reported that the 110 or so validation repertoires had used the same platform as the approximately 720 first-cohort repertoires. Study-level findings and limits: In vitro assays verified that three CMV-associated chains recognized CMV antigens specifically. Generally TCR sequences proved uncommon, though certain public TCRs appeared in numerous donors.

Of note for this clone: Antigen specificity is unknown.

Sequenced by immunoSEQ multiplex PCR; TCRdb stores in-frame clones only, minus some. The top ten hold 4.5% to 5.5% of the sample, which has 120,000 to 150,000 clones, 87% seen once. The ends were cut back, 4 bases at V and 8 bases at J, with 18 bases in the middle. CDR3 length: 15 residues. CDR1 and CDR2 (germline): SGHAT, FQNNGV. The rearrangement links TRBV11-2 to TRBJ2-1, with D perhaps TRBD2 (7 bases). Sequencing was performed on PBMCs. The receptor was isolated from a man younger than 35 in good health and CMV-seropositive. The CDR3 sequence: CASSYVGWGGDEQFF. In nucleotides, the CDR3 is TGTGCCAGCAGCTACGTCGGTTGGGGGGGCGATGAGCAGTTCTTC.